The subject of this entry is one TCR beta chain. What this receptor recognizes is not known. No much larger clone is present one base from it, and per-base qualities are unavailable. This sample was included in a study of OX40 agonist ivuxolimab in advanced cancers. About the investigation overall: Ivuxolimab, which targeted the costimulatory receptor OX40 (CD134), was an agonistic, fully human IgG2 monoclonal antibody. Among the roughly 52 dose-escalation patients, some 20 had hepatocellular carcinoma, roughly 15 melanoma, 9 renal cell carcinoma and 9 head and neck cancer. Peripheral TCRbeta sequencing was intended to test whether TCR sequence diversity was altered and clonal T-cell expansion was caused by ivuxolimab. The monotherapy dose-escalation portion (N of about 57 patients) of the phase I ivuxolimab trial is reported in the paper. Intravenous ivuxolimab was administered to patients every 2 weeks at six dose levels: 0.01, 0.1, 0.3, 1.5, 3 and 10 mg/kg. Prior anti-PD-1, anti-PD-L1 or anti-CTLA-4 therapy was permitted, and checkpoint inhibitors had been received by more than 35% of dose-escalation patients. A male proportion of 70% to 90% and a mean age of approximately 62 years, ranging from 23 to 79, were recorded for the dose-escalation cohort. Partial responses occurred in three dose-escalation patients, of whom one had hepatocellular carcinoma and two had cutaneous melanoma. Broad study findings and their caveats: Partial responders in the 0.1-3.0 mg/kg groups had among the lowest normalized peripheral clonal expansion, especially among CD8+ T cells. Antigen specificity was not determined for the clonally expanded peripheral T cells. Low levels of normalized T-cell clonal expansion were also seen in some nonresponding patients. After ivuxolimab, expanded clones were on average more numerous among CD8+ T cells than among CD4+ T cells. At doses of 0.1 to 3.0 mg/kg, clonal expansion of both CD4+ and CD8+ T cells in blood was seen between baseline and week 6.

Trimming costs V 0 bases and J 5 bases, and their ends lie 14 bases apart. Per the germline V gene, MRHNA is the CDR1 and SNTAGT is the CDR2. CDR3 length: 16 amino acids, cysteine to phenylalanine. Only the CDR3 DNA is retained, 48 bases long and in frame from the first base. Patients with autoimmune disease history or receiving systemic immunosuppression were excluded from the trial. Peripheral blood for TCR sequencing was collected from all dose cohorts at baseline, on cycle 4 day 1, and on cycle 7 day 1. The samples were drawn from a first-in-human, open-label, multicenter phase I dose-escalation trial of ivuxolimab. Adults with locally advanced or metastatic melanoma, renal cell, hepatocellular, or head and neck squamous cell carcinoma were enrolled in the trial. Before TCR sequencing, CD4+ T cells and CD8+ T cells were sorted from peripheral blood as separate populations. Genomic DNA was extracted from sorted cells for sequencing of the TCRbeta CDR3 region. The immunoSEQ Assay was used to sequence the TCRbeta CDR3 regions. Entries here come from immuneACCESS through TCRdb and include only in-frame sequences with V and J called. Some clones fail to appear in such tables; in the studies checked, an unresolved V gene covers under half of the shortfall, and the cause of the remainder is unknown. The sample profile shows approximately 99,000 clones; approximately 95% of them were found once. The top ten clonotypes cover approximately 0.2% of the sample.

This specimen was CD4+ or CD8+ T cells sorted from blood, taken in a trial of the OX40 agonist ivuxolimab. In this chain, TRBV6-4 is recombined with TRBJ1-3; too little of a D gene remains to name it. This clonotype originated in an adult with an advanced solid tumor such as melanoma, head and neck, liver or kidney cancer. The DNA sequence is TGTGCCAGCAGTGACTCGGGTCCCGCCTATAGAAACACCATATATTTT. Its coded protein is CASSDSGPAYRNTIYF.